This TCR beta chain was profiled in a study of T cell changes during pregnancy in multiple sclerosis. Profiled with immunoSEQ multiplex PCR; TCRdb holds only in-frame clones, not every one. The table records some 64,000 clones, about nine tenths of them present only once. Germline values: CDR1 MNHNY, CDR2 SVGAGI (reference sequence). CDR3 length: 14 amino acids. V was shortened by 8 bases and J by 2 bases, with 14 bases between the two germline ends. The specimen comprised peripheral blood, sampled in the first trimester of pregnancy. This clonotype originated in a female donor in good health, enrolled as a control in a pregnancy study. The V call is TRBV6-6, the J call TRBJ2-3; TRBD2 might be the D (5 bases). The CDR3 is CASHRGGITDTQYF. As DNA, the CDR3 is TGTGCCAGCCACCGAGGAGGAATCACAGATACGCAGTATTTT.